The 18 T cell receptor beta chains below were found in one sample sequenced in a study of human T cells and chemical hapten exposure. Time point noted: patch test 1, 2 weeks after DPC sensitization. Treatment of the sample: therapeutic diphenylcyclopropenone sensitization with weekly scalp DPC. TCRdb redid the calling of the RACE reads with MiXCR, one entry per CDR3 protein. This sample carries roughly 120,000 distinct CDR3 sequences, about an eighth of them seen once, and the ten largest clones take around 1.4%. The sample was whole blood, taken in connection with sensitization to the hapten diphenylcyclopropenone (DPC). The receptors were gathered from a woman in her forties or fifties with alopecia areata. Some clones in this sample may be carry-over from other donors' samples.

This chain links TRBV5-1 with TRBJ1-2; possibly TRBD1 for D (5 bases). CDR1 is SGHRS, CDR2 YFSETQ, per germline. The V gene lost 0 bases and the J gene lost 6 bases, with 6 bases spanning the gap. The CDR3 is made up of 12 amino acids. CDR3 sequence reads: CASSLDRHGYTF. CDR3 DNA: TGCGCCAGCAGCTTGGACAGGCATGGCTACACCTTC.

This clonotype was seen repeatedly, ten times or more. V is TRBV6-5 and J is TRBJ2-7, with TRBD1 identical over 9 bases. This CDR3 has 14 amino acids. J was trimmed by 1 base and V by 7 bases; bases with no gene match: 5. Germline CDR1 and CDR2: MNHEY and SVGAGI. The CDR3 loop is CASTRDRASYEQYF. The CDR3 nucleotides read TGTGCCAGCACTAGGGACAGGGCTTCCTACGAGCAGTACTTC.

The V and J genes are TRBV7-4 and TRBJ1-1; D is uncertain. Per the germline V gene, CDR1 is SGHVT and CDR2 is SQSDAQ. This CDR3 is 11 amino acids long. The V end was cut by 5 bases, the J end by 6 bases, with 7 bases between. CDR3 coding DNA: TGTGCCAGCAGCCCCCTCCCTGAAGCTTTCTTT. It encodes CASSPLPEAFF.

This clonotype was recorded a few times. Germline and junction disagree at one end, which may indicate a read error. The genes are TRBV7-2 and TRBJ2-2; D call uncertain. The germline CDR1 and CDR2 sequences are SGHTA and FQGNSA. The length of the CDR3 is 13 residues. CDR3 region: CATSLAGSGELFF. In DNA, the CDR3 is TGTGCCACCAGCTTAGCAGGATCCGGGGAGCTGTTTTTT.

The chain carries TRBV7-9 and TRBJ2-7; TRBD1 matches 7 bases. The germline V gene has CDR1 SEHNR and CDR2 FQNEAQ (reference sequence). This CDR3 is built from 16 residues. The J segment lost 3 bases and the V segment lost 5 bases, leaving 13 bases of the junction unmatched. Here the CDR3 reads CASSPRDRDGHYEQYF. CDR3 nucleotide sequence: TGTGCCAGCAGCCCACGCGACAGGGACGGACACTACGAGCAGTACTTC.

The chain couples TRBV19 to TRBJ2-7, with D tentatively TRBD1 or TRBD2 (5 bases each). V shed 6 bases and J shed 3 bases, with 18 bases lying between them. CDR1 and CDR2 (germline): LNHDA, SQIVND (reference sequence). This CDR3 has 15 residues. This CDR3 is CASRPLDRAVYEQYF. In DNA, the CDR3 is TGTGCCAGTAGACCACTAGACAGAGCAGTCTACGAGCAGTACTTC.

This clonotype was observed many times. This rearrangement joins TRBV28 to TRBJ1-1; D is uncertain. CDR1 and CDR2 from the germline V gene are MDHEN and SYDVKM. The V gene lost 3 bases and the J gene lost 2 bases, with 7 bases spanning the gap. This CDR3 is 13 amino acids long. The CDR3 spells CASSFPRNTEAFF. The CDR3 nucleotides are TGTGCCAGCAGTTTCCCCAGAAACACTGAAGCTTTCTTT. Supplemented by reference TRBV28 and TRBJ1-1, the full variable domain reads DVKVTQSSRYLVKRTGEKVFLECVQDMDHENMFWYRQDPGLGLRLIYFSYDVKMKEKGDIPEGYSVSREKKERFSLILESASTNQTSMYLCASSFPRNTEAFFGQGTRLTVV.

Comments on this clonotype: A much larger clone differs from this one at a single base, so this may be a read error. The chain employs TRBV4-1 and TRBJ2-3; D is undetermined. V lost 6 bases to trimming and J lost 0 bases, with 13 bases between them. This CDR3 region has 15 residues. Germline lookup yields CDR1 MGHRA and CDR2 YSYEKL. The CDR3 sequence is CASRPFSDSTDTQYF. The CDR3 bases are TGCGCCAGCAGACCCTTCTCGGACAGCACAGATACGCAGTATTTT.

This clonotype has just a few counts. This chain connects TRBV20-1 to TRBJ2-3; 10 bases are a match to TRBD1. The J segment lost 6 bases and the V segment lost 0 bases, leaving 6 bases of the junction unmatched. Looked up from germline, CDR1 is DFQATT and CDR2 is SNEGSKA (reference sequence). The CDR3 loop spans 15 amino acids. As DNA, the CDR3 is TGCAGTGCTAGAGAAACGGGACAGGGGAGGGATACGCAGTATTTT. Encoded protein: CSARETGQGRDTQYF.

This clonotype came up a few times. The chain is built from TRBV10-3 and TRBJ2-7, with 9 bases lining up with TRBD1. CDR3 length equals 14 residues. V dropped 4 bases and J dropped 4; count of bases not matched to a gene: 5. Germline assignment: CDR1 ENHRY and CDR2 SYGVKD. CDR3 region: CAISGDRVEYEQYF. The DNA for the CDR3 is TGTGCCATCAGTGGGGACAGGGTAGAATACGAGCAGTACTTC.

The rearrangement joins TRBV7-2 to TRBJ2-1; 10 bases align to TRBD2. The V segment lost 6 bases and the J segment 8 bases; nucleotides outside the gene matches: 16. The CDR3 is 17 amino acids. The V gene's germline CDR1 is SGHTA and CDR2 FQGNSA. Here the CDR3 DNA reads TGTGCCAGCAGTGAAGAGCACGGGACTAGCGTTAGAGATGAGCAGTTCTTC. It specifies CASSEEHGTSVRDEQFF.

The table lists this clonotype with many counts. The chain joins TRBV27 to TRBJ2-7; TRBD1 aligns across 7 bases. The CDR3 runs 15 residues. In germline, CDR1 is MNHEY, CDR2 SMNVEV (reference sequence). The V segment lost 6 bases and the J segment 0 bases; nucleotides outside the gene matches: 8. As DNA, the CDR3 is TGTGCCAGCAGGCTTACAGGGGTCTCCTCCTACGAGCAGTACTTC. Protein product: CASRLTGVSSYEQYF.

This clonotype was seen at least ten times. This chain uses TRBV7-9 with TRBJ2-3; 15 nucleotides line up with TRBD2. Trimming cost V 5 bases and J 6 bases; bases outside gene matches: 12. Germline V gene lookup returns CDR1 SEHNR and CDR2 FQNEAQ (reference sequence). CDR3 length: 18 residues. CDR3 coding DNA: TGTGCCAGCAGCCAGCTCTCGGGACTAGCGGGAGGTTCGGATACGCAGTATTTT. Amino acids: CASSQLSGLAGGSDTQYF.

This clonotype came up a few times. V gene TRBV12-3 or TRBV12-4 combines with J gene TRBJ2-3, with 11 bases fitting TRBD2. The CDR3 has 16 amino acids. V dropped 5 bases and J dropped 5; count of bases not matched to a gene: 9. The CDR3 spells CASSHRRLAGGDTQYF. The CDR3 DNA sequence: TGTGCCAGCAGTCACCGTCGGCTAGCGGGAGGAGATACGCAGTATTTT.

This clonotype was recorded at least ten times. V usage is TRBV7-7 and J usage is TRBJ2-6; D is unclear. Trimming removed 6 bases from V and 0 bases from J, with 15 bases in between. In germline, CDR1 is SSHAT, CDR2 FNYEAQ (reference sequence). The length of the CDR3 is 17 residues. CDR3 bases: TGTGCCAGCAGTCCCGGGTCAACCTTCTCTGGGGCCAACGTCCTGACTTTC. Translating gives CASSPGSTFSGANVLTF.

In this sample, this clonotype turned up a few times. This sequence joins TRBV7-6 and TRBJ1-6; a weak D match, TRBD1 (5 bases). In germline, CDR1 is SGHVS, CDR2 FNYEAQ. This CDR3 spans 15 amino acids. V was pared by 5 bases and J by 5 bases, with 13 bases between. CDR3 coding DNA: TGTGCCAGCAGCCCCGGGGGTTACGATAATTCACCCCTCCACTTT. It encodes CASSPGGYDNSPLHF.

This clonotype was detected ten times or more. This sequence joins TRBV18 and TRBJ2-7; D is uncertain. This CDR3 is 13 amino acids long. Germline CDR1 and CDR2: KGHSH and LQKENI. V was shortened by 3 bases and J by 1 base, with 7 bases between the two germline ends. The CDR3 reads CASSPSGSYEQYF. The CDR3 DNA follows: TGTGCCAGCTCACCCAGTGGGTCCTACGAGCAGTACTTC.

This clonotype was detected only a few times. The chain is built from TRBV3-1 and TRBJ1-4, with 8 bases identical to TRBD1. Per the germline V gene, CDR1 is LGHDT and CDR2 is YNNKEL (reference sequence). The junction had 6 bases not matched to a gene; V was cut back by 1 base and J by 5 bases. There are 16 residues in the CDR3. The CDR3, as DNA: TGTGCCAGCAGCCAAGGTGAAAGGACAGGGAATGAAAAACTGTTTTTT. Amino acid sequence: CASSQGERTGNEKLFF.